This T cell receptor (beta chain) was profiled in a study of early T cells in non-severe SARS-CoV-2 infection. Study background: Unsorted whole-blood RNA was sequenced in bulk, leaving chains unpaired.

Study findings and constraints: The study's VDJdb matching favored anti-spike CD8 responses and missed private and CD4 specificities.

This clonotype was observed many times. Its specificity is unknown. Unique molecular identifiers (one per individual cDNA molecule) were attached. TCRdb called the 5' RACE reads again in MiXCR, with one record for every CDR3 protein. This sample has 45,000 to 55,000 distinct CDR3 sequences, with approximately 6.7% found just once. CDR3 length: 14 residues. The V gene end was trimmed by 6 bases and the J gene end by 3 bases; junction bases not matched to a gene: 4. Per germline, CDR1 LGHNT and CDR2 FRNRAP. The receptor was derived from an adult who was a healthcare worker with PCR-confirmed SARS-CoV-2 infection or an uninfected control (not recorded which). The sequenced sample consisted of whole blood. The chain carries TRBV12-5 and TRBJ2-2; TRBD1 matches at 7 bases. Here the CDR3 DNA reads TGTGCTAGTGGGACAGGGTTCGACACCGGGGAGCTGTTTTTT. It is translated as CASGTGFDTGELFF.